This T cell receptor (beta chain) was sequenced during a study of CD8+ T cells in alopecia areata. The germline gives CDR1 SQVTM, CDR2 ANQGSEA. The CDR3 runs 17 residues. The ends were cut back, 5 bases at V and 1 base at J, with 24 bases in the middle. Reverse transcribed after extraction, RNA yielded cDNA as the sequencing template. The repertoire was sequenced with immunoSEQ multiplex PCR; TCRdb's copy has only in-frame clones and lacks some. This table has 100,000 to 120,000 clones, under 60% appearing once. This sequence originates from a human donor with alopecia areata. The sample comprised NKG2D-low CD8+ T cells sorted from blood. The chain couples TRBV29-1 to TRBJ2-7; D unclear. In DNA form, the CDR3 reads TGCAGCGTTAGGAGCCCCTCTAGGCAGTATAAATCCTACGAGCAGTACTTC. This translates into CSVRSPSRQYKSYEQYF.